Given below is one TCR beta chain in context. The antigen is not known. It is likely a read error, because the conserved phenylalanine at the end of the CDR3 is missing. The CDR3 sequence is 13 residues long. Germline V gene data show CDR1 as WSHSY and CDR2 as SAAADI. V lost 5 bases and J 5 bases, leaving 12 bases between the germline ends. No cell sorting was done before RNA was extracted from the tissue. This non-tumor lung sample came from over 3 cm beyond the tumor edge. The sample originates from a study of tumor and adjacent non-tumor tissue in lung cancer. General observations from the study: TCR diversity was significantly greater in tumor than normal lung tissue. Higher tumor TCR diversity was associated with shorter survival.

The library came from three nested PCR rounds adapted from ARM-PCR protocols. TCRdb ran MiXCR on the multiplex PCR reads and lists one entry per CDR3 protein. Of roughly 75,000 distinct CDR3 sequences in the sample, about two thirds were seen once. This TCR was sampled from a woman in her 50s with non-small cell lung cancer. V usage is TRBV10-2 and J usage is TRBJ1-1, with D possibly matching TRBD1 (5 bases). Sequences were obtained from distant non-tumor lung tissue. CDR3 coding DNA: TGCGCCAGCAGTAGCAGGGACCTAACTGAAGCTTTCTTA. Translating gives CASSSRDLTEAFL.